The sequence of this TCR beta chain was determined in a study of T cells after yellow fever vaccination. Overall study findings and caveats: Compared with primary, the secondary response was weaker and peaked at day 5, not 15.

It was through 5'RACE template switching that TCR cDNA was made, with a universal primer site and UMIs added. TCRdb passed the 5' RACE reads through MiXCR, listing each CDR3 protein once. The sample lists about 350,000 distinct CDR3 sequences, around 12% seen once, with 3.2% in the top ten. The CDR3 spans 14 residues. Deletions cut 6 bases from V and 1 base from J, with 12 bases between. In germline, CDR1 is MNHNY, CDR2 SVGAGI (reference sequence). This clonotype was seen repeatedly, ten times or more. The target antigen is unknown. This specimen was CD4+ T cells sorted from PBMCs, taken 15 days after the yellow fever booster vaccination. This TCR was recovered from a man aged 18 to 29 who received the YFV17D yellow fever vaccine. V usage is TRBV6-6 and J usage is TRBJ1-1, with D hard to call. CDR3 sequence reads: CASRRGSRNTEAFF. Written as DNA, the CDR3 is TGTGCCAGCAGGCGCGGGTCTCGGAACACTGAAGCTTTCTTT.